This is a list of T cell receptor beta chains from one sample in a study of blood T cell repertoires in COVID-19. Method: immunoSEQ multiplex PCR; TCRdb's copy keeps in-frame clones and lacks some. The data show approximately 220,000 clones, under 90% seen once. The sample taken for sequencing was PBMCs or T cells enriched from blood (not recorded which). These receptors were collected from a woman in her forties or fifties who had been exposed to COVID-19. Each CDR3 is given without its conserved first and last residue. The order of the fields is V gene, CDR3 protein.

V: TRBV6-5
CDR3: ASSLDRGSADTQY

V: TRBV27
CDR3: ASSPFSGGPLYTQY

V: TRBV9
CDR3: ASSVVVAGEQF

V: TRBV3-1/TRBV3-2
CDR3: ASSATGLAITEQF

V: TRBV4-2
CDR3: ASSQDPMGQRFEKLF

V: TRBV7-9
CDR3: ASSLVFETARNTIY

V: TRBV7-9
CDR3: ASSPDRHVNTEAF

V: TRBV3-1/TRBV3-2
CDR3: ASSQDGGNTEAF

V: TRBV3-1/TRBV3-2
CDR3: ASSPGPIAGGIYNEQF

V: TRBV2
CDR3: ASYGGRWDSPLH

V: TRBV24-1
CDR3: ATSPSGPSGDNEQF

V: TRBV5-6
CDR3: ASSRTVNTEAF

V: TRBV3-1/TRBV3-2
CDR3: ASSPTKETQY

V: TRBV5-3
CDR3: ARSLKQGKQPQH

V: TRBV15
CDR3: ATSSGQDREEKLF

V: TRBV12-3/TRBV12-4
CDR3: ASRQGSYNEQF

V: TRBV30
CDR3: AWSVPTGGGYT

V: TRBV6-2/TRBV6-3
CDR3: ASSALDRASAPLH

V: TRBV6-1
CDR3: ASSELGGDYGYT

V: TRBV5-1
CDR3: ASSLVGSLGDEQF

V: TRBV30
CDR3: AWSLHPGQKGYGYT

V: TRBV2
CDR3: ASVDRGLANYGYT

V: TRBV5-1
CDR3: ASSLRNLSSYEQY

V: TRBV11-2
CDR3: ASSSVKQGAGEQY

V: TRBV21-1
CDR3: ASSKGAGGSGNTIY

V: TRBV28
CDR3: ASSSPLINSPLH

V: TRBV7-9
CDR3: ASSDRGRETQY

V: TRBV9
CDR3: ASGATGGVQPQH

V: TRBV27
CDR3: ASSTYLGRGSGANVLT

V: TRBV12-3/TRBV12-4
CDR3: ASSRGANVLT

V: TRBV5-6
CDR3: ASINRGGTEAF

V: TRBV19
CDR3: ASSISGNEAF